This T cell receptor beta chain was identified during a study of cytomegalovirus exposure and HLA in healthy donors. The PCR employed 60 Vbeta primers together with 13 Jbeta primers. Sequencing used immunoSEQ multiplex PCR; TCRdb keeps in-frame clones, though not all of them. The listing contains some 70,000 clones. Germline V gives CDR1 KGHSH, CDR2 LQKENI. CDR3 size: 18 residues. V gave up 3 bases and J gave up 2 bases; unmatched junction bases: 13. The chain couples TRBV18 to TRBJ2-7; 10 nucleotides align to TRBD1. The TCR comes from a boy between 10 and 17 years old in good health and CMV-seronegative. The sequencing input was PBMCs. In DNA form, the CDR3 reads TGTGCCAGCTCACCTCAACAACCCGGACAGGGGGACGCCTACGAGCAGTACTTC. Its protein product is CASSPQQPGQGDAYEQYF.